These 23 T cell receptor beta chains were sequenced from one sample in a study of Graves' ophthalmopathy and Graves' hyperthyroidism. Amplification of TCR beta CDR3 regions used RNA transcripts. The library came from an HTBI-primed first-round RT-PCR and a second-round multiplex PCR. TCRdb itself ran the multiplex PCR reads through MiXCR, one entry per CDR3 protein. This table holds over a million distinct CDR3 sequences, less than 45% found once. The specimen was peripheral blood or thyroid tissue (not recorded which). Receptor source: an adult man with Graves' hyperthyroidism.

The chain links TRBV10-3 to TRBJ1-2; TRBD1 agrees at 8 bases. The CDR3 is 13 amino acids. V lost 6 bases, J lost 9 bases, and 9 bases stayed unmatched. CDR1 is ENHRY, CDR2 SYGVKD, per germline. CDR3 nucleotides: TGTGCCATCAGCATGACAGGACAGGGCAGCTACACCTTC. It translates to CAISMTGQGSYTF.

This clonotype was detected ten times or more. The chain has TRBV29-1 and TRBJ2-5, with D possibly matching TRBD1 (6 bases). This CDR3 region has 14 residues. Germline V lookup: CDR1 SQVTM, CDR2 ANQGSEA. With 7 bases removed from V and 2 bases from J, the gap between germline ends came to 17 bases. The CDR3 loop reads CSGVGALRQETQYF. The CDR3 DNA follows: TGCAGCGGGGTGGGGGCCCTGCGGCAAGAGACCCAGTACTTC.

The rearrangement joins TRBV2 to TRBJ2-5; 7 nucleotides align to TRBD1. The CDR3 runs 13 residues. Germline V gives CDR1 SNHLY, CDR2 FYNNEI. With 8 bases clipped from V and 4 bases from J, the junction kept 7 bases outside the gene matches. The CDR3 reads CASFTGDGETQYF. CDR3 nucleotides: TGTGCCAGCTTTACAGGGGACGGAGAGACCCAGTACTTC.

This clonotype has ten or more counts. The chain uses TRBV29-1 and TRBJ2-5; possible D gene TRBD1, 5 bases. From germline, CDR1 is SQVTM and CDR2 ANQGSEA. With 5 bases removed from V and 2 bases from J, the gap between germline ends came to 9 bases. The CDR3 runs to 12 residues. The CDR3 is CSVTGRQETQYF. The CDR3 DNA reads TGCAGCGTTACAGGAAGACAAGAGACCCAGTACTTC.

The J gene is TRBJ1-2, the V gene TRBV5-1, with TRBD1 as a possible D gene (5 bases). The CDR3 consists of 12 residues. Germline CDR1 is SGHRS and CDR2 is YFSETQ. V was trimmed by 2 bases and J by 7 bases, leaving 9 bases between them. DNA for the CDR3: TGCGCCAGCAGCTTCCGACAGAGTGGCTACACCTTC. Residues: CASSFRQSGYTF.

Concerning this clonotype: This clone may be a read error of a much larger clone one base away. V is TRBV12-3 or TRBV12-4 and J is TRBJ1-2; D call uncertain. The CDR3 totals 16 residues. CDR3 protein: CASCLFLDDRIYGYTF. The CDR3 coding sequence is TGTGCCAGCTGTTTATTCCTCGATGACCGGATTTATGGCTACACCTTC.

Comments on this clonotype: This may arise from a read error, as a much more abundant clone is one base away. The chain recombines TRBV7-2 with TRBJ2-7, with TRBD1 identical over 9 bases. The CDR3 extends over 14 amino acids. From germline, CDR1 is SGHTA and CDR2 FQGNSA. The chain's CDR3 is CANSWGQGSYEQYF. The CDR3 nucleotides read TGTGCCAACAGCTGGGGACAGGGCTCCTACGAGCAGTACTTC.

The chain employs TRBV6-5 and TRBJ1-5; D is possibly TRBD1 (6 bases). The CDR3 loop spans 17 amino acids. Trimming stripped 4 bases from V and 0 bases from J, with 16 bases between. Germline CDR1 is MNHEY and CDR2 is SVGAGI. In nucleotides, the CDR3 is TGTGCCAGCAGTTCACCTCAGGGGAGATATAGCAATCAGCCCCAGCATTTT. Its protein is CASSSPQGRYSNQPQHF.

The chain links TRBV14 to TRBJ1-2; D remains ambiguous. The V gene's germline CDR1 is SGHDN and CDR2 FVKESK. The CDR3 contains 14 residues. Trimming stripped 3 bases from V and 2 bases from J, with 10 bases between. DNA for the CDR3: TGTGCCAGCAGCCATGTGTTACCGAACTATGGCTACACCTTC. Encoded protein: CASSHVLPNYGYTF.

Details on this clonotype: A much bigger clone sits one base away, suggesting this may be a read error. The J gene is TRBJ1-5, the V gene TRBV19; unclear D gene. The CDR3 sequence is 14 residues long. Germline lookup yields CDR1 LNHDA and CDR2 SQIVND (reference sequence). CDR3 sequence (DNA): TGTGCCGGTAGTATAGAGATTCGCAATCAGCCCCAGCATTTT. Its protein product is CAGSIEIRNQPQHF.

The chain carries TRBV25-1 and TRBJ2-7, with D uncertain. This CDR3 spans 15 amino acids. The germline V and J ends were trimmed by 0 bases and 2 bases, with 11 bases remaining between them. Germline V gene data show CDR1 as MGHDK and CDR2 as SYGVNS. CDR3 DNA: TGTGCCAGCAGTGAATATACGAGTATACCCTACGAGCAGTACTTC. Its protein is CASSEYTSIPYEQYF.

As to this clonotype: This may come from a read error, since a much larger clone is one base off. The V gene is TRBV6-5, the J gene TRBJ1-4, with D hard to call. Trimming removed 5 bases at V and 5 bases at J, with 15 bases between. This CDR3 has 15 amino acids. From germline, CDR1 is MNHEY and CDR2 SVGAGI. The CDR3 DNA reads TGTGCCAGCAGTGAGCAGGTGGGCCGAAATGAAAAACTGTTTTTT. This gives the protein CASSEQVGRNEKLFF.

A few counts support this clonotype. The rearrangement uses TRBV19 and TRBJ2-2, with D uncertain. The V end was cut by 5 bases, the J end by 7 bases, with 8 bases between. The CDR3 runs 12 residues. Germline CDR1 LNHDA, CDR2 SQIVND (reference sequence). Here the CDR3 reads CASSGIVGELFF. As DNA, the CDR3 is TGTGCCAGTAGTGGCATAGTCGGGGAGCTGTTTTTT.

This clonotype was observed many times. J is TRBJ2-7 and V is TRBV11-1, with D possibly being TRBD1 (6 bases). This CDR3 spans 15 amino acids. Germline CDR1 and CDR2: SGHAT and FQDESV (reference sequence). V lost 5 bases, J lost 5 bases, and 19 bases lay in between. CDR3 sequence reads: CASSARTALGNEQYF. CDR3 nucleotide sequence: TGTGCCAGCAGCGCAAGGACAGCGTTGGGGAACGAGCAGTACTTC.

In its sample, this clonotype was seen a few times. J is TRBJ2-5 and V is TRBV15; the D gene is possibly TRBD2 (7 bases). The V and J ends lost 0 bases and 5 bases respectively, with 25 bases between them. CDR1 and CDR2 (germline): LNHNV, YYDKDF (reference sequence). This CDR3 is built from 19 residues. In DNA form, the CDR3 reads TGTGCCACCAGCAGAGATCCGCCCTGGATAGGGGGGGCAGGGGAGACCCAGTACTTC. Translating gives CATSRDPPWIGGAGETQYF.

As for this clonotype: A much larger clone differs from this one at a single base, so this may be a read error. The CDR3 nucleotides are TGTGCCATCAGCAGACCGGGGGGGGCCCAGCATTTT. Translating gives CAISRPGGAQHF. The chain carries TRBV10-3 and TRBJ1-5; tentative D call: TRBD1 (5 bases). CDR3 length: 12 residues. Germline assignment: CDR1 ENHRY and CDR2 SYGVKD. The germline V and J ends were trimmed by 6 bases and 11 bases, with 14 bases remaining between them.

This clonotype was found many times. The V and J genes are TRBV12-3 or TRBV12-4 and TRBJ1-2; D may be TRBD1 (6 bases). The CDR3 consists of 13 residues. Trimming removed 8 bases from V and 8 bases from J, with 18 bases in between. CDR3 nucleotide sequence: TGTGCCAGCCGACGTCCTGTCGACAGGGGCTACACCTTC. Protein: CASRRPVDRGYTF.

This clonotype appeared many times. The chain links TRBV4-3 to TRBJ2-2, with 9 bases fitting TRBD2. Germline loops: CDR1 LGHNA, CDR2 YSLEER. The CDR3 consists of 14 residues. Trimming removed 8 bases from V and 5 bases from J; junction bases left unmatched: 6. The CDR3 nucleotides read TGCGCCAGCGAAGTGCGGGAGGGGACCGGGGAGCTGTTTTTT. Translated, it gives CASEVREGTGELFF.

This clonotype appeared many times. The V call is TRBV20-1, the J call TRBJ1-3; tentatively, D is TRBD1 (5 bases). The CDR3 runs 14 residues. V was shortened by 3 bases and J by 0 bases, with 9 bases between the two germline ends. The germline V gene has CDR1 DFQATT and CDR2 SNEGSKA (reference sequence). CDR3 loop: CSASPTVSGNTIYF. The CDR3 DNA reads TGCAGTGCTAGTCCGACAGTCTCTGGAAACACCATATATTTT.

The J gene is TRBJ1-2, the V gene TRBV29-1; D is undetermined. Germline V CDR1 and CDR2: SQVTM, ANQGSEA. V lost 3 bases and J lost 5, with 13 bases in between. This CDR3 spans 13 amino acids. CDR3: CSVDLAGLYGYTF. CDR3 bases: TGCAGCGTTGACTTGGCAGGCCTTTATGGCTACACCTTC.

With respect to this clonotype: A much larger clone is a single base away; this may be a read error. This chain links TRBV11-2 with TRBJ2-5; possible D gene TRBD1, 6 bases. Germline lookup yields CDR1 SGHAT and CDR2 FQNNGV. Trimming removed 4 bases at V and 5 bases at J, with 11 bases between. The CDR3 covers 13 residues. CDR3 in amino acids: CASSSGAWETQYF. In nucleotides, the CDR3 is TGTGCCAGCAGCTCAGGGGCCTGGGAGACCCAGTACTTC. Filled out from reference TRBV11-2 and TRBJ2-5, the complete variable domain reads EAGVAQSPRYKIIEKRQSVAFWCNPISGHATLYWYQQILGQGPKLLIQFQNNGVVDDSQLPKDRFSAERLKGVDSTLKIQPAKLEDSAVYLCASSSGAWETQYFGPGTRLLVL.

Many counts were recorded for this clonotype. This rearrangement joins TRBV2 to TRBJ1-1; D not certain. Looked up from germline, CDR1 is SNHLY and CDR2 is FYNNEI. This CDR3 is built from 16 residues. V lost 0 bases and J lost 2, with 13 bases in between. Written as DNA, the CDR3 is TGTGCCAGCAGTGAAGCGAGGGTGGGTCCAAACACTGAAGCTTTCTTT. Residues: CASSEARVGPNTEAFF.

Points on this clonotype: This clone may be a read error of a much larger clone one base away. The genes are TRBV29-1 and TRBJ2-2; D might be TRBD2 (7 bases). This CDR3 is 16 amino acids long. Germline loops: CDR1 SQVTM, CDR2 ANQGSEA. V dropped 4 bases and J dropped 4 bases, with 19 bases sitting between them. The CDR3 nucleotides read TGCAGCGTTGCGGGTCGGTCGGGGGGCCGCACCGGGGAGCTGTTTTTT. It translates to CSVAGRSGGRTGELFF.